This T cell receptor (beta chain) was recovered during a study of blood T cell repertoires in COVID-19 (dated by TCRdb to the early 2020s). In the study overall: Samples from collaborators originated in the United States, Italy and Spain and spanned both the acute and convalescent phases of COVID-19. Where available, HLA class I and class II types were taken from metadata supplied by the sample provider and were not determined by assay-based typing. The material from the prospective study consisted of cDNA or gDNA derived from T cells, B-cell-depleted T cells, or PBMCs. The repertoires were released in a freely available public database intended as a resource for research on the immune response to SARS-CoV-2. The samples were drawn from the first 160 participants of the ongoing ImmuneRACE study and from under 1,500 subjects provided by 6 global collaborators. The sample metadata nearly always contained a de-identified subject ID, COVID-19 status, age in years and sex. The dataset comprised deeply sampled blood TCRbeta repertoires from subjects exposed to, actively infected with, or recovered from COVID-19.

The immunoSEQ Assay, a bias-controlled multiplex PCR, was used to amplify TCRbeta CDR3 regions from genomic DNA. Turning to the authors' computational methods: Within the assay, amplification of reference gene primers was used to estimate how many nucleated cells each sample contained. Sequence reads were collapsed and filtered to measure the absolute abundance of every unique TCRbeta CDR3 rearrangement. Productive Simpson clonality was computed per sample as the square root of Simpson's diversity index over productive rearrangements. The table comes from immuneACCESS by way of TCRdb, which keeps in-frame sequences with V and J called. Part of the clones is missing from these tables; in studies checked, under half for an unresolved V gene and the rest for unknown reasons. V, J and clone size were drawn from that table, and D and trimming were deduced from the DNA. Within this sample are 53,000 or so clones, with 80% to 90% of them counted one time only. Jointly, the top ten make up 13% of the sample.

Compared with germline, V lacks 1 base and J lacks 13 bases; bases without a gene match: 6. The CDR3 covers 13 residues, taking in both the cysteine and the phenylalanine. Only the CDR3 DNA is retained, 39 bases long and in frame from the first base. The germline V gene yields KGHSH for CDR1 and LQKENI for CDR2. As regards this clone: What antigen it recognizes has not been identified. Nothing much larger sits one base from this clone, and base qualities are not available.

The collaborating institutions used their own protocols to collect whole blood in K2EDTA tubes. For TCRbeta analysis, collaborator samples were shipped as frozen whole blood, as isolated PBMCs, or as DNA extracted from either sample type. General conclusions and limits of the study: Clinical and demographic metadata were provided uncurated, with the amount varying by source and participant.

The chain is encoded by TRBV18 joined to TRBJ1-4; 7 bases in the middle match TRBD1. The sequencing sample was made of peripheral blood. This TCR came from an elderly man with acute or convalescent COVID-19. The CDR3 has the sequence CASSPRFEGALFF. DNA sequence: TGTGCCAGCTCACCACGCTTCGAGGGGGCACTGTTTTTT.